These 10 T cell receptor beta chains were all obtained from the same sample, sequenced in a study of T cells in Graves' hyperthyroidism and ophthalmopathy. RNA transcripts gave rise to amplified TCR beta CDR3 regions. In the first-round RT-PCR of the TCR CDR3, the HTBI primer set was used. TCRdb reprocessed the multiplex PCR reads via MiXCR and lists one record per CDR3 protein. The sample shows about 380,000 distinct CDR3 sequences, about a fifth of them seen only once. Sequences were obtained from blood. The receptor set was obtained from a man between 18 and 35 years old with Graves' ophthalmopathy.

In this sample, this clonotype turned up many times. The chain carries TRBV28 and TRBJ1-2; 8 bases match TRBD1. Germline CDR1 reads MDHEN; CDR2 reads SYDVKM. The ends lost 5 bases at V and 8 bases at J; junction bases unmatched: 7. The CDR3 sequence is 13 residues long. CDR3 sequence (DNA): TGTGCCAGCAGTCTGCAGGGGGCGCGGGGCTACACCTTC. Translating gives CASSLQGARGYTF.

The chain carries TRBV6-2 or TRBV6-3 and TRBJ1-5; TRBD1 matches at 8 bases. The CDR3 spans 17 residues. CDR1 is MNHEY and CDR2 is SVGEGT in the germline V gene. J was trimmed by 6 bases and V by 11 bases; bases with no gene match: 21. The CDR3 DNA reads TGTGCCGGCCCCAGTATTTTCCAGGGGGCGGCCTCTCAGCCCCAGCATTTT. Translation: CAGPSIFQGAASQPQHF.

This clonotype has just a few counts. V usage is TRBV11-3 and J usage is TRBJ2-1; a weak D match, TRBD2 (6 bases). The CDR3 sequence is 19 residues long. Looked up from germline, CDR1 is SGHNT and CDR2 is YENEEA. The V and J ends lost 0 bases and 4 bases respectively, with 22 bases between them. CDR3 sequence reads: CASSLDGRRWVGVYNEQFF. CDR3 DNA: TGTGCCAGCAGCTTAGATGGGAGGAGGTGGGTAGGGGTTTACAATGAGCAGTTCTTC.

This clonotype was seen repeatedly, ten times or more. The J gene is TRBJ2-7, the V gene TRBV18; TRBD1 agrees at 7 bases. The germline V gene has CDR1 KGHSH and CDR2 LQKENI. V dropped 3 bases and J dropped 3; count of bases not matched to a gene: 5. The CDR3 length is 14 residues. The chain's CDR3 is CASSPSTGSYEQYF. The CDR3 bases are TGTGCCAGCTCACCGTCGACAGGGAGCTACGAGCAGTACTTC.

At least ten counts were recorded for this clonotype. A read error may explain this, as a much larger clone is one base away. The J gene is TRBJ1-2, the V gene TRBV28, with D possibly TRBD1 on 5 matching bases. CDR3 length: 12 residues. Germline lookup yields CDR1 MDHEN and CDR2 SYDVKM. Trimming left V 3 bases short and J 4 bases short, with 6 bases between. The CDR3 region is CASSLDTYGYTF. Here the CDR3 DNA reads TGTGCCAGCAGTTTGGACACCTATGGCTACACCTTC.

V gene TRBV2 combines with J gene TRBJ1-3, with D maybe TRBD1 (5 bases). This CDR3 is 18 amino acids long. Germline CDR1 reads SNHLY; CDR2 reads FYNNEI. V shed 9 bases and J shed 0 bases, with 24 bases lying between them. The CDR3 DNA reads as TGTGCCAGAGACCCGGGACCCCGGACATTTAGCTCTGGAAACACCATATATTTT. Its translation is CARDPGPRTFSSGNTIYF.

The sample holds many counts of this clonotype. The V and J genes are TRBV5-6 and TRBJ2-5, with 14 bases matching TRBD2. CDR1 is SGHDT, CDR2 YYEEEE, per germline. V shed 9 bases and J 1 base; nucleotides not matched to a gene: 5. The CDR3 sequence is 15 residues long. The CDR3 loop reads CATGLAGVIQETQYF. In DNA form, the CDR3 reads TGTGCCACGGGACTAGCGGGGGTAATCCAAGAGACCCAGTACTTC. The variable domain in full, with the rest retrieved from reference TRBV5-6 and TRBJ2-5, is DAGVTQSPTHLIKTRGQQVTLRCSPKSGHDTVSWYQQALGQGPQFIFQYYEEEERQRGNFPDRFSGHQFPNYSSELNVNALLLGDSALYLCATGLAGVIQETQYFGPGTRLLVL.

As for this clonotype: A read error is possible here, since a much larger clone lies one base away. CDR3 sequence reads: CATGGRENTGEMFF. The DNA for the CDR3 is TGTGCCACCGGGGGACGGGAAAACACCGGGGAGATGTTTTTT. V gene TRBV24-1 combines with J gene TRBJ2-2, with D perhaps TRBD1 or TRBD2 (5 bases each). The CDR3 covers 14 residues. The germline V gene has CDR1 KGHDR and CDR2 SFDVKD.

This clonotype occurred many times. The chain recombines TRBV3-1 with TRBJ2-3; 9 positions match TRBD2. The length of the CDR3 is 18 residues. Trimming removed 0 bases from V and 0 bases from J; junction bases left unmatched: 7. Germline V gives CDR1 LGHDT, CDR2 YNNKEL (reference sequence). The CDR3 DNA reads TGTGCCAGCAGCCAAGACGGGGCGGGGGGGATTAGCACAGATACGCAGTATTTT. Protein: CASSQDGAGGISTDTQYF.

V usage is TRBV5-5 and J usage is TRBJ2-1; D ambiguous. Germline-derived CDR1 and CDR2 are SGHKS and YYEKEE (reference sequence). Trimming pared 1 base from V and 8 bases from J, leaving 10 bases between. This CDR3 is 13 amino acids long. CDR3 bases: TGTGCCAGCAGCTTGTCCCCTCAATATGAGCAGTTCTTC. Encoded protein: CASSLSPQYEQFF.